The 26 T cell receptor beta chains presented below share a single source sample, sequenced in a study of cytomegalovirus exposure and HLA in healthy donors. Both 60 Vbeta primers and 13 Jbeta primers went into the PCR. Data came from immunoSEQ multiplex PCR; TCRdb stores just in-frame clones and leaves some out. The sample has roughly 140,000 clones, 70% to 80% seen once; the top ten hold about 6.7%. The sequenced sample consisted of PBMCs. These receptors came from a man in his forties or fifties in good health and CMV-seropositive.

The J gene is TRBJ2-2, the V gene TRBV14; 8 bases are shared with TRBD1. Germline CDR1 is SGHDN and CDR2 is FVKESK. There are 15 residues in the CDR3. J gave up 7 bases and V 2 bases, and 6 bases lay outside the gene matches. In DNA form, the CDR3 reads TGTGCCAGCAGCCAAACCCAGGGGGCAAGCGGGGAGCTGTTTTTT. Its translation is CASSQTQGASGELFF.

This chain connects TRBV29-1 to TRBJ2-1, with a tentative D call TRBD1 (6 bases). From germline, CDR1 is SQVTM and CDR2 ANQGSEA. The CDR3 has 16 residues. Deletions cut 3 bases from V and 0 bases from J, with 15 bases between. In nucleotides, the CDR3 is TGCAGCGTTGAGTCACAGCAGGGGAGCTCCTACAATGAGCAGTTCTTC. Protein sequence: CSVESQQGSSYNEQFF.

The V call is TRBV7-8, the J call TRBJ2-3; 13 bases line up with TRBD2. With 3 bases clipped from V and 2 bases from J, the junction kept 2 bases outside the gene matches. CDR1 is SGHVS, CDR2 FQNEAQ, per germline. This CDR3 region has 16 residues. The CDR3 bases are TGTGCCAGCAGCTTCACTAGCGGGAGGGCCACAGATACGCAGTATTTT. Its translation: CASSFTSGRATDTQYF.

The V call is TRBV10-3, the J call TRBJ2-1, with TRBD2 matching over 12 bases. V lost 6 bases and J lost 7; bases outside the gene matches: 4. CDR1 ENHRY and CDR2 SYGVKD come from the germline V gene. The CDR3 spans 14 residues. The CDR3 is CAISLAGGRNEQFF. The CDR3 DNA is TGTGCCATCAGCCTAGCGGGAGGGCGAAATGAGCAGTTCTTC.

The V call is TRBV10-3, the J call TRBJ2-7; 15 bases are shared with TRBD2. The length of the CDR3 is 18 residues. The V gene end was trimmed by 2 bases and the J gene end by 6 bases; junction bases not matched to a gene: 11. Germline-derived CDR1 and CDR2 are ENHRY and SYGVKD. CDR3 in amino acids: CAISEPRGTSGRIREQYF. The CDR3 nucleotides read TGTGCCATCAGTGAGCCCCGAGGGACTAGCGGGAGGATCCGCGAGCAGTACTTC.

This rearrangement joins TRBV5-6 to TRBJ2-2; a weak D match, TRBD2 (5 bases). Germline V gene data show CDR1 as SGHDT and CDR2 as YYEEEE. V gave up 3 bases and J gave up 6 bases, with 15 bases separating them. This CDR3 is built from 15 residues. In nucleotides, the CDR3 is TGTGCCAGCAGCTCCCCGGAGAGGGCTTCCGGGGAGCTGTTTTTT. Translation gives CASSSPERASGELFF.

The chain uses TRBV2 and TRBJ2-7; 9 nucleotides line up with TRBD2. Trimming took 11 bases from V and 3 from J; bases not matched to a gene: 11. The CDR3 runs 14 residues. Germline V lookup: CDR1 SNHLY, CDR2 FYNNEI. The CDR3 protein is CARLDPSGDYEQYF. The CDR3 nucleotides are TGTGCCCGCCTAGATCCTAGCGGGGACTACGAGCAGTACTTC.

This clone appeared a few times. The genes are TRBV4-2 and TRBJ1-4; no definite D call. With 6 bases removed from V and 6 bases from J, the gap between germline ends came to 14 bases. Per germline, CDR1 LGHNA and CDR2 YNFKEQ. The CDR3 loop spans 14 amino acids. For the CDR3, the DNA is TGTGCCAGCAGATCAGAGGGCATTTATGAAAAACTGTTTTTT. Translating gives CASRSEGIYEKLFF.

The chain links TRBV30 to TRBJ1-5; D gene ambiguous. V lost 4 bases and J lost 7, with 14 bases in between. The CDR3 contains 13 residues. Germline assignment: CDR1 GTSNPN and CDR2 SVGIG (reference sequence). CDR3: CAWTEGLWQPQHF. CDR3 coding DNA: TGTGCCTGGACCGAGGGCCTCTGGCAGCCCCAGCATTTT.

The chain is built from TRBV5-1 and TRBJ2-1, with 7 bases identical to TRBD1. The ends lost 4 bases at V and 4 bases at J; junction bases unmatched: 5. Germline assignment: CDR1 SGHRS and CDR2 YFSETQ. The CDR3 runs 14 residues. The CDR3 DNA reads TGCGCCAGCAGCAGCCCGGGACAGTACAATGAGCAGTTCTTC. The encoded protein is CASSSPGQYNEQFF.

This chain links TRBV15 with TRBJ1-1; 7 bases fit TRBD1. CDR1 and CDR2 (germline): LNHNV, YYDKDF (reference sequence). The V and J ends lost 2 bases and 3 bases, in that order; junction bases with no gene match: 9. This CDR3 region has 16 residues. The DNA for the CDR3 is TGTGCCACCAGCAGATTAGCAGGGGGGTCGGACACTGAAGCTTTCTTT. This translates into CATSRLAGGSDTEAFF.

The chain recombines TRBV6-4 with TRBJ1-3; TRBD1 matches at 10 bases. The junction had 7 bases not matched to a gene; V was cut back by 6 bases and J by 2 bases. This CDR3 is built from 16 residues. CDR1 MRHNA and CDR2 SNTAGT come from the germline V gene. The CDR3 DNA sequence: TGTGCCAGCAGGGACCGGGACAGGGGAGCTGGAAACACCATATATTTT. It yields the protein CASRDRDRGAGNTIYF.

The V call is TRBV5-5, the J call TRBJ2-7; TRBD1 aligns across 7 bases. This CDR3 comprises 14 residues. The junction had 5 bases not matched to a gene; V was cut back by 4 bases and J by 1 base. CDR1 is SGHKS and CDR2 is YYEKEE in the germline V gene (reference sequence). The CDR3 DNA reads TGTGCCAGCAGCCGGGACAGCAAATCCTACGAGCAGTACTTC. It encodes CASSRDSKSYEQYF. The variable domain in full, with the rest retrieved from reference TRBV5-5 and TRBJ2-7, is DAGVTQSPTHLIKTRGQQVTLRCSPISGHKSVSWYQQVLGQGPQFIFQYYEKEERGRGNFPDRFSARQFPNYSSELNVNALLLGDSALYLCASSRDSKSYEQYFGPGTRLTVT.

V is TRBV11-3 and J is TRBJ2-1; 7 bases map to TRBD1. This CDR3 has 15 amino acids. The ends lost 0 bases at V and 4 bases at J; junction bases unmatched: 3. Germline CDR1 is SGHNT and CDR2 is YENEEA. The DNA of the CDR3 is TGTGCCAGCAGCTTAGATTTGGGACAGTACAATGAGCAGTTCTTC. Its protein is CASSLDLGQYNEQFF.

The count of this clone is one. The V gene is TRBV4-1, the J gene TRBJ2-7; 9 bases are shared with TRBD2. Germline CDR1 and CDR2: MGHRA and YSYEKL. The CDR3 runs to 15 residues. The trim removed 0 bases at V and 6 bases at J, leaving 6 bases unmatched. The chain's CDR3 is CASSQEIAGDFEQYF. The CDR3 DNA reads TGCGCCAGCAGCCAAGAAATAGCGGGAGATTTCGAGCAGTACTTC.

This rearrangement joins TRBV6-4 to TRBJ2-1; 10 bases agree with TRBD2. Unmatched junction bases numbered 4, after V lost 0 bases and J lost 5 bases. The CDR3 contains 16 residues. Germline CDR1 is MRHNA and CDR2 is SNTAGT. The CDR3 loop is CASSDSASGGNNEQFF. DNA of the CDR3: TGTGCCAGCAGTGACTCGGCTAGCGGGGGTAACAATGAGCAGTTCTTC.

V gene TRBV2 combines with J gene TRBJ1-6; D is perhaps TRBD1 (6 bases). Germline V gene sequence: CDR1 SNHLY, CDR2 FYNNEI. V was trimmed by 6 bases and J by 0 bases, leaving 12 bases between them. CDR3 length equals 16 residues. The CDR3 loop reads CASSGRGSSYNSPLHF. The CDR3 DNA follows: TGTGCCAGCAGCGGAAGGGGGAGCTCCTATAATTCACCCCTCCACTTT. Supplemented by reference TRBV2 and TRBJ1-6, the full variable domain reads EPEVTQTPSHQVTQMGQEVILRCVPISNHLYFYWYRQILGQKVEFLVSFYNNEISEKSEIFDDQFSVERPDGSNFTLKIRSTKLEDSAMYFCASSGRGSSYNSPLHFGNGTRLTVT.

The rearrangement links TRBV5-1 to TRBJ1-1, with D possibly being TRBD1 (5 bases). The germline V gene has CDR1 SGHRS and CDR2 YFSETQ. V gave up 4 bases and J gave up 4 bases, with 14 bases separating them. The CDR3 contains 14 residues. The CDR3 loop is CASSPGVGGTEAFF. The CDR3 DNA reads TGCGCCAGCAGCCCGGGAGTTGGGGGCACTGAAGCTTTCTTT.

This rearrangement joins TRBV28 to TRBJ2-7; 14 positions agree with TRBD2. With V trimmed by 8 bases and J by 6 bases, 12 bases remained unmatched. Germline lookup yields CDR1 MDHEN and CDR2 SYDVKM. There are 16 residues in the CDR3. For the CDR3, the DNA is TGTGCCAGCGGATTTCCGGGACTAGCGGGAGCTATCGAGCAGTACTTC. Translation: CASGFPGLAGAIEQYF.

The chain carries TRBV27 and TRBJ2-5; D remains ambiguous. There are 14 residues in the CDR3. Trimming stripped 5 bases from V and 5 bases from J, with 15 bases between. The germline V gene encodes CDR1 MNHEY and CDR2 SMNVEV (reference sequence). CDR3 in DNA: TGTGCCAGCAGTACACCACAGTCCCTGGAGACCCAGTACTTC. It is translated as CASSTPQSLETQYF.

This sequence joins TRBV11-2 and TRBJ2-2, with 7 nucleotides matching TRBD2. Germline lookup yields CDR1 SGHAT and CDR2 FQNNGV. V gave up 1 base and J gave up 0 bases; unmatched junction bases: 2. The CDR3 consists of 16 residues. CDR3 residues: CASSLGAGTNTGELFF. The CDR3 nucleotides are TGTGCCAGCAGCTTAGGAGCGGGGACGAACACCGGGGAGCTGTTTTTT.

This chain links TRBV21-1 with TRBJ2-2; the listed D gene, TRBD1, was not tested against the DNA. TRBV21-1 is shown as a pseudogene. The CDR3 has 16 residues. In DNA form, the CDR3 reads TGTGCCAGCAGCAAAGTGAGGGGGCGGGACACCGGGGAGCTGTTTTTT. It encodes CASSKVRGRDTGELFF.

The chain links TRBV11-2 to TRBJ1-3, with D possibly TRBD1 on 6 matching bases. V was trimmed by 5 bases and J by 1 base, leaving 9 bases between them. The germline V gene encodes CDR1 SGHAT and CDR2 FQNNGV. This CDR3 has 14 residues. CDR3 amino acids: CASSEQGSGNTIYF. In nucleotides, the CDR3 is TGTGCCAGCAGCGAACAGGGTTCTGGAAACACCATATATTTT.

The rearrangement joins TRBV5-1 to TRBJ1-1; TRBD1 matches 8 bases. With V trimmed by 2 bases and J by 3 bases, 21 bases remained unmatched. The CDR3 has 20 residues. The germline V gene has CDR1 SGHRS and CDR2 YFSETQ. CDR3 in DNA: TGCGCCAGCAGCTTACAGGGGGGTAGACTCAGTAGGTATGAACACACTGAAGCTTTCTTT. Protein product: CASSLQGGRLSRYEHTEAFF.

CDR3 region: CASSMGLSTDTQYF. The CDR3 bases are TGTGCCAGCAGTATGGGACTGAGCACAGATACGCAGTATTTT. The genes are TRBV27 and TRBJ2-3, with D possibly TRBD2 on 6 matching bases. V gave up 5 bases and J gave up 0 bases, with 9 bases separating them. Germline loops: CDR1 MNHEY, CDR2 SMNVEV (reference sequence). This CDR3 region has 14 residues.

This rearrangement joins TRBV7-3 to TRBJ1-6; D ambiguous. Trimming removed 2 bases at V and 2 bases at J, with 10 bases between. Germline V CDR1 and CDR2: SGHTA, FQGTGA. This CDR3 has 16 amino acids. The CDR3 sequence: CASSLLGVPYNSPLHF. In nucleotides, the CDR3 is TGTGCCAGCAGCTTACTAGGAGTCCCCTATAATTCACCCCTCCACTTT.